This T cell receptor (beta chain) is drawn from a study of response to subunit inactivated influenza vaccine. Ten or more counts support this clonotype. TCRdb reanalysed the RT-PCR reads using MiXCR and keeps one entry per CDR3 protein. The sample includes about 520,000 distinct CDR3 sequences, 6.5% to 8% seen only once; the top ten take roughly 13%. The CDR3 extends over 13 amino acids. With 0 bases removed from V and 8 bases from J, the gap between germline ends came to 10 bases. This clonotype was sampled from a man aged 50 to 69 who received an inactivated influenza vaccine. Source: PBMCs from blood, taken around 25 months after vaccination. This sequence joins TRBV12-3 or TRBV12-4 and TRBJ1-1, with unresolved D. The CDR3 reads CASSLARGLEAFF. CDR3 nucleotides: TGTGCCAGCAGTTTAGCGCGAGGACTCGAAGCTTTCTTT.